The source of this T cell receptor beta chain is a study of human T cells and chemical hapten exposure. Study at large: The upper back received 0.01% DPC by patch testing, with results read at 6 days.

Sample time point: pre-sensitization, week 0. Described treatment: therapeutic diphenylcyclopropenone sensitization with weekly scalp DPC. TCRdb ran MiXCR on the RACE reads and lists one entry per CDR3 protein. Of tens of thousands of distinct CDR3 sequences listed, approximately 10% are singletons. Germline loops: CDR1 LNHNV, CDR2 YYDKDF (reference sequence). The junction had 9 bases not matched to a gene; V was cut back by 0 bases and J by 12 bases. The CDR3 loop spans 16 amino acids. This clonotype has just a few counts. The chain has TRBV15 and TRBJ1-5; 12 positions match TRBD1. Source: whole blood, taken in connection with sensitization to the hapten diphenylcyclopropenone (DPC). The clonotype originates from a middle-aged woman with alopecia areata. Some clones in this sample may be carry-over from other donors' samples. The CDR3 is CATSRDEGQGAILQHF. The CDR3 DNA reads as TGTGCCACCAGCAGAGATGAGGGACAGGGGGCGATTCTCCAGCATTTT.